This T cell receptor beta chain was sequenced for a study of T cell clonotyping in hematopoietic cell transplantation. Time point of the sample: recipient sample about 28 days before transplant, after cytoreduction. CDR3 length equals 13 residues. Germline CDR1 MGHDK, CDR2 SYGVNS. V dropped 6 bases and J dropped 5 bases, with 14 bases sitting between them. Clones were sequenced by immunoSEQ multiplex PCR, and TCRdb holds only the in-frame ones, with some missing. The table records approximately 11,000 clones, about 92% of them present only once. The clonotype comes from a woman aged 40 to 55 with acute myeloid leukemia. Some clones in this sample may be carry-over from other donors' samples. This material consisted of peripheral blood mononuclear cells, taken before stem cell transplant. The V gene is TRBV25-1, the J gene TRBJ2-7, with D tentatively TRBD2 (6 bases). The CDR3 region has the DNA TGTGCCAGCAGGGATAAGGAGCGGGACGAGCAGTACTTC. Protein: CASRDKERDEQYF.